These 25 T cell receptor beta chains were sequenced from one sample in a study of blood T cell repertoires in COVID-19. Data came from immunoSEQ multiplex PCR; TCRdb stores just in-frame clones and leaves some out. This sample has a few hundred thousand clones, with 70% to 90% found just once. Sequencing was performed on PBMCs or T cells enriched from blood (not recorded which). These receptors came from a woman aged 60-75 years in a cohort exposed to, infected with or recovered from COVID-19 (not recorded which).

The V gene is TRBV7-6, the J gene TRBJ1-1, with 10 bases that match TRBD1. CDR1 is SGHVS and CDR2 is FNYEAQ in the germline V gene. V lost 5 bases to trimming and J lost 2 bases; unmatched junction nucleotides: 5. This CDR3 is 15 amino acids long. CDR3 nucleotide sequence: TGTGCCAGCAGCCCGCGGACAGGGGGTAACACTGAAGCTTTCTTT. Protein product: CASSPRTGGNTEAFF.

The V call is TRBV5-4, the J call TRBJ2-7, with 11 bases matching TRBD1. The CDR3 has 16 residues. J lost 6 bases, V lost 6 bases, and 14 bases had no gene match. CDR1 is SGHNT, CDR2 YYREEE, per germline (reference sequence). CDR3 bases: TGTGCCAGCACCGGATTGAGCCAGGGACAGGGGGTCGAGCAGTACTTC. It specifies CASTGLSQGQGVEQYF.

The rearrangement joins TRBV6-5 to TRBJ2-1, with 10 nucleotides matching TRBD2. The V gene's germline CDR1 is MNHEY and CDR2 SVGAGI. Trimming cost V 9 bases and J 0 bases; bases outside gene matches: 5. The CDR3 length is 15 residues. CDR3 nucleotides: TGTGCCAGTCTAGCGGGAGTTACCTCCTACAATGAGCAGTTCTTC. Amino acid sequence: CASLAGVTSYNEQFF.

V is TRBV9 and J is TRBJ2-1, with 8 bases fitting TRBD1. Trimming took 3 bases from V and 3 from J; bases not matched to a gene: 5. CDR3 length: 15 amino acids. The V gene's germline CDR1 is SGDLS and CDR2 YYNGEE. As DNA, the CDR3 is TGTGCCAGCAGCGGAGAACAGGGGGGCTACAATGAGCAGTTCTTC. Translated: CASSGEQGGYNEQFF.

The rearrangement joins TRBV21-1 to TRBJ2-1; TRBD2 reflects the table's D call only, with no check against the DNA. TRBV21-1 is flagged as a pseudogene. The CDR3 covers 16 residues. CDR3: CASSKDSGNSYNEQFF. CDR3 nucleotides: TGTGCCAGCAGCAAAGATTCCGGGAACTCCTACAATGAGCAGTTCTTC.

The rearrangement uses TRBV7-9 and TRBJ2-5; D is uncertain. CDR1 is SEHNR and CDR2 is FQNEAQ in the germline V gene (reference sequence). This CDR3 spans 10 amino acids. Deletions cut 8 bases from V and 3 bases from J, with 4 bases between. The CDR3 nucleotides read TGTGCCAGCGGAGAAGAGACCCAGTACTTC. It translates to CASGEETQYF.

The gene calls are TRBV7-4 and TRBJ1-3; TRBD1 aligns across 9 bases. V lost 1 base to trimming and J lost 0 bases; unmatched junction nucleotides: 7. The CDR3 is made up of 18 amino acids. CDR1 is SGHVT and CDR2 is SQSDAQ in the germline V gene. The CDR3 is CASSLVWTGATSGNTIYF. The CDR3 DNA is TGTGCCAGCAGCTTAGTGTGGACAGGGGCCACCTCTGGAAACACCATATATTTT.

This clone occurred once. This sequence joins TRBV5-4 and TRBJ1-5; no firm D call. Germline CDR1 reads SGHNT; CDR2 reads YYREEE (reference sequence). Trimming removed 2 bases from V and 1 base from J, with 10 bases in between. The CDR3 is 15 residues long. The CDR3 nucleotides read TGTGCCAGCAGCTTCGGAGGGAGGAGCAATCAGCCCCAGCATTTT. It codes for CASSFGGRSNQPQHF.

The chain carries TRBV6-5 and TRBJ2-7; TRBD2 aligns across 9 bases. The trim removed 0 bases at V and 4 bases at J, leaving 4 bases unmatched. Germline assignment: CDR1 MNHEY and CDR2 SVGAGI. CDR3 length equals 15 residues. Here the CDR3 reads CASSYSAGGRYEQYF. The CDR3 DNA reads TGTGCCAGCAGTTACTCAGCGGGAGGAAGGTACGAGCAGTACTTC.

The J gene is TRBJ2-7, the V gene TRBV27; TRBD1 matches at 7 bases. The CDR3 consists of 15 residues. Looked up from germline, CDR1 is MNHEY and CDR2 is SMNVEV (reference sequence). Trimming at V came to 7 bases and at J to 6 bases, leaving 15 bases not matched to a gene. This CDR3 reads CASTQSRQGRREQYF. The DNA of the CDR3 is TGTGCCAGCACCCAATCCAGACAGGGACGACGCGAGCAGTACTTC.

This rearrangement joins TRBV5-6 to TRBJ2-7, with 11 bases that match TRBD1. Germline loops: CDR1 SGHDT, CDR2 YYEEEE. This CDR3 comprises 15 residues. V was pared by 3 bases and J by 3 bases, with 5 bases of the junction left unmatched. In DNA, the CDR3 is TGTGCCAGCAGCTCCGGGACAGGGGGGAGCTACGAGCAGTACTTC. This gives the protein CASSSGTGGSYEQYF.

This chain links TRBV7-9 with TRBJ1-3, with D hard to call. Trimming removed 3 bases at V and 0 bases at J, with 6 bases between. The CDR3 spans 14 residues. Germline V gene data show CDR1 as SEHNR and CDR2 as FQNEAQ (reference sequence). The CDR3 is CASSFPRSGNTIYF. The CDR3 nucleotides are TGTGCCAGCAGCTTCCCTCGCTCTGGAAACACCATATATTTT.

The chain links TRBV2 to TRBJ1-5; 8 nucleotides match TRBD1. CDR3 length: 13 residues. The V gene's germline CDR1 is SNHLY and CDR2 FYNNEI. Trimming at V came to 8 bases and at J to 1 base, leaving 1 base not matched to a gene. In DNA form, the CDR3 reads TGTGCCAGCGACAGGGGAAGCAATCAGCCCCAGCATTTT. Its translation: CASDRGSNQPQHF.

This chain links TRBV5-1 with TRBJ1-4, with 7 bases identical to TRBD1. Unmatched junction bases numbered 6, after V lost 0 bases and J lost 7 bases. The CDR3 is 15 amino acids. Germline CDR1 and CDR2: SGHRS and YFSETQ. CDR3 in amino acids: CASSLEGASREKLFF. Here the CDR3 DNA reads TGCGCCAGCAGCTTGGAGGGGGCCAGTCGTGAAAAACTGTTTTTT.

This chain joins TRBV27 and TRBJ1-4; 8 bases agree with TRBD1. CDR1 MNHEY and CDR2 SMNVEV come from the germline V gene (reference sequence). J lost 2 bases, V lost 5 bases, and 10 bases had no gene match. There are 17 residues in the CDR3. CDR3 coding DNA: TGTGCCAGCAGTCCGGACAGGGCCCCTCTGACTAATGAAAAACTGTTTTTT. Protein product: CASSPDRAPLTNEKLFF.

The V call is TRBV30, the J call TRBJ2-3; 11 nucleotides align to TRBD2. V shed 4 bases and J 4 bases; nucleotides not matched to a gene: 10. The CDR3 is 16 residues long. Germline V CDR1 and CDR2: GTSNPN, SVGIG (reference sequence). The CDR3 reads CAWNRITSGSADTQYF. The CDR3 coding sequence is TGTGCCTGGAACCGGATAACTAGCGGGAGTGCAGATACGCAGTATTTT.

The table lists this clone with a few counts. The chain joins TRBV19 to TRBJ1-5, with unresolved D. The CDR3 spans 17 residues. The V gene lost 3 bases and the J gene lost 4 bases, with 19 bases spanning the gap. Germline CDR1 reads LNHDA; CDR2 reads SQIVND (reference sequence). The CDR3 DNA is TGTGCCAGTAGTATGGACCCACAAGGGAGGACTAATCAGCCCCAGCATTTT. This translates into CASSMDPQGRTNQPQHF.

The chain has TRBV4-1 and TRBJ2-1, with 8 nucleotides matching TRBD2. Germline V gene lookup returns CDR1 MGHRA and CDR2 YSYEKL. Trimming at V came to 2 bases and at J to 7 bases, leaving 10 bases not matched to a gene. The CDR3 contains 16 residues. For the CDR3, the DNA is TGCGCCAGCAGCCAACTAGGGACTAGTGGTACAAATGAGCAGTTCTTC. Encoded protein: CASSQLGTSGTNEQFF.

This chain joins TRBV7-3 and TRBJ2-1, with 10 bases identical to TRBD2. V shed 1 base, J shed 4 bases, and the junction held 4 bases outside the gene matches. The CDR3 is made up of 16 amino acids. CDR1 is SGHTA and CDR2 is FQGTGA in the germline V gene. CDR3 DNA sequence: TGTGCCAGCAGCTTAAATCGAGCGGGAGGGTACAATGAGCAGTTCTTC. Encoded protein: CASSLNRAGGYNEQFF.

This clone was observed a handful of times. The chain combines TRBV7-9 with TRBJ1-1; TRBD1 aligns across 7 bases. The V gene end was trimmed by 5 bases and the J gene end by 6 bases; junction bases not matched to a gene: 6. This CDR3 comprises 13 residues. In germline, CDR1 is SEHNR, CDR2 FQNEAQ (reference sequence). CDR3 residues: CASSSRDSPEAFF. The CDR3 coding sequence is TGTGCCAGCAGCAGCCGGGACAGCCCTGAAGCTTTCTTT.

The chain couples TRBV3-1 (or the pseudogene TRBV3-2) to TRBJ2-3, with D perhaps TRBD2 (6 bases). The CDR3 loop spans 18 amino acids. Trimming pared 0 bases from V and 1 base from J, leaving 17 bases between. Per the germline V gene, CDR1 is LGHDT and CDR2 is YNNKEL (reference sequence). This CDR3 is CASSQDHRLDRCTDTQYF. The CDR3 DNA follows: TGTGCCAGCAGCCAAGACCACCGACTAGACCGATGCACAGATACGCAGTATTTT.

This chain joins TRBV27 and TRBJ1-2; a possible D gene is TRBD1 (5 bases). The germline CDR1 and CDR2 sequences are MNHEY and SMNVEV (reference sequence). CDR3 length: 14 amino acids. Trimming stripped 5 bases from V and 7 bases from J, with 17 bases between. CDR3 DNA: TGTGCCAGCAGTCCGGGACTGGCTTTTTCTGGCTACACCTTC. Amino acids: CASSPGLAFSGYTF.

This sequence joins TRBV3-1 (or the pseudogene TRBV3-2) and TRBJ1-4, with a weak D call TRBD1 (5 bases). V gave up 5 bases and J gave up 1 base, with 11 bases separating them. Looked up from germline, CDR1 is LGHDT and CDR2 is YNNKEL (reference sequence). The length of the CDR3 is 15 residues. The CDR3 protein is CASSYGGGTNEKLFF. CDR3 DNA sequence: TGTGCCAGCAGCTACGGGGGGGGAACTAATGAAAAACTGTTTTTT.

This clone has only a few counts. The CDR3 DNA follows: TGTGCCAGCAGCTCACAGGGTAGCGGGATGGCCCATGAGCAGTTCTTC. Amino acid sequence: CASSSQGSGMAHEQFF. The rearrangement uses TRBV5-6 and TRBJ2-1; 8 bases are a match to TRBD2. Germline V CDR1 and CDR2: SGHDT, YYEEEE. The CDR3 totals 16 residues. Trimming cost V 3 bases and J 8 bases; bases outside gene matches: 13. The full variable domain, with the rest looked up from reference TRBV5-6 and TRBJ2-1, is DAGVTQSPTHLIKTRGQQVTLRCSPKSGHDTVSWYQQALGQGPQFIFQYYEEEERQRGNFPDRFSGHQFPNYSSELNVNALLLGDSALYLCASSSQGSGMAHEQFFGPGTRLTVL.

The CDR3: CASSYSSWDRAYEQYF. The CDR3 DNA reads TGTGCCAGCAGTTACTCCTCTTGGGACAGGGCGTACGAGCAGTACTTC. The chain carries TRBV6-2 or TRBV6-3 and TRBJ2-7; TRBD1 matches 9 bases. The germline V gene encodes CDR1 MNHEY and CDR2 SVGEGT. The J segment lost 4 bases and the V segment lost 0 bases, leaving 7 bases of the junction unmatched. The CDR3 length is 16 residues.